This TCR beta chain originates from a study of T cells in Graves' hyperthyroidism and ophthalmopathy. The germline V gene encodes CDR1 LGHNA and CDR2 YNFKEQ. Trimming took off 4 bases at V and 1 base at J, with 14 bases between the two ends. The CDR3 sequence is 15 residues long. TCR beta CDR3 region amplification was performed from RNA transcripts. Initially, a first-round RT-PCR of the TCR CDR3 employed the HTBI primer set. MiXCR was run by TCRdb on the multiplex PCR reads, yielding one entry per CDR3 protein. Of around 450,000 distinct CDR3 sequences in the sample, around 14% were seen once. Graves' hyperthyroidism qualified as stable when ophthalmopathy did not progress within 18 months.

The V call is TRBV4-2, the J call TRBJ2-7; D is perhaps TRBD2 (5 bases). The source of this sequence is a woman aged 18-35 years with Graves' hyperthyroidism. Sequencing input: blood. The CDR3 DNA sequence: TGTGCCAGCAGCCCCCATTCTGGAGGTTCCTACGAGCAGTACTTC. This sequence encodes CASSPHSGGSYEQYF.